A selection of T cell receptor beta chains follows, all from one sample in a study of T cells after yellow fever vaccination. TCRdb re-called the 5' RACE reads through MiXCR, storing one row per CDR3 protein. Among roughly 300,000 distinct CDR3 sequences listed, roughly 8.4% were seen once. The sequencing here drew on PBMCs, taken 35 to 50 days after the first yellow fever vaccination. Receptor source: a man in his late teens or twenties who received the YFV17D yellow fever vaccine. The CDR3 runs from the conserved cysteine through the conserved F or W. The order of the fields is clone size, V gene, J gene, D gene, CDR3 DNA, CDR3 protein. The D gene is left open where the match is weak. Clone size is not always given. Where it is, it says once, few, many or a class for expanded clones.

abundance: few
v_gene: TRBV7-2
j_gene: TRBJ1-5
d_gene: -
CDR3nt: TGTGCCAGCAGCTTCCCGGGAAGCAATCAGCCCCAGCATTTT
CDR3aa: CASSFPGSNQPQHF

abundance: few
v_gene: TRBV7-2
j_gene: TRBJ1-6
d_gene: -
CDR3nt: TGTGCCAGCAGCTTAGAGAGGGTCCTTAATAACTCACCCCTCCACTTT
CDR3aa: CASSLERVLNNSPLHF

abundance: -
v_gene: TRBV20-1
j_gene: TRBJ1-3
d_gene: -
CDR3nt: TGCAGTGCTAGGCTCCGCTCAGGGACTGGAAACACCATATATTTT
CDR3aa: CSARLRSGTGNTIYF

abundance: -
v_gene: TRBV6-5
j_gene: TRBJ1-2
d_gene: TRBD1
CDR3nt: TGTGCCAGCAGTTACTCGGGACAGGAGATCTACACCTTC
CDR3aa: CASSYSGQEIYTF

abundance: -
v_gene: TRBV7-6
j_gene: TRBJ2-7
d_gene: TRBD1
CDR3nt: TGTGCCAGCAGCGGAGACAGGGGGCTCTACGAGCAGTACTTC
CDR3aa: CASSGDRGLYEQYF

abundance: few
v_gene: TRBV24-1
j_gene: TRBJ2-5
d_gene: TRBD1
CDR3nt: TGTGCCACCAGTGACTCACAGGGGAACCAAGAGACCCAGTACTTC
CDR3aa: CATSDSQGNQETQYF

abundance: -
v_gene: TRBV18
j_gene: TRBJ1-1
d_gene: -
CDR3nt: TGTGCCAGCTCATACGTCCCAAGCACTGAAGCTTTCTTT
CDR3aa: CASSYVPSTEAFF

abundance: many
v_gene: TRBV7-6
j_gene: TRBJ2-6
d_gene: -
CDR3nt: TGTGCCAGCAGCCCCTTCCAGGGGATATCTGGGGCCAACGTCCTGACTTTC
CDR3aa: CASSPFQGISGANVLTF

abundance: -
v_gene: TRBV4-3
j_gene: TRBJ2-3
d_gene: -
CDR3nt: TGCGCCAGCAGCCAAGATAACCTAATGTACTCGCTGGGAACAGATACGCAGTATTTT
CDR3aa: CASSQDNLMYSLGTDTQYF

abundance: -
v_gene: TRBV7-9
j_gene: TRBJ2-1
d_gene: TRBD1
CDR3nt: TGTGCCAGCAGCTTAACCGGGACAGAGGGCAATGAGCAGTTCTTC
CDR3aa: CASSLTGTEGNEQFF

abundance: few
v_gene: TRBV5-1
j_gene: TRBJ1-1
d_gene: -
CDR3nt: TGCGCCAGCAGCTTGACAGGGCCAACAACTGAAGCTTTCTTT
CDR3aa: CASSLTGPTTEAFF

abundance: -
v_gene: TRBV6-2/TRBV6-3
j_gene: TRBJ2-7
d_gene: -
CDR3nt: TGTGCCAGCACGGGGAGCTCCTACGAGCAGTACTTC
CDR3aa: CASTGSSYEQYF

abundance: few
v_gene: TRBV12-3/TRBV12-4
j_gene: TRBJ1-5
d_gene: -
CDR3nt: TGTGCCAGCAGTTTTCCGGGACCCAATCAGCCCCAGCATTTT
CDR3aa: CASSFPGPNQPQHF

abundance: -
v_gene: TRBV6-5
j_gene: TRBJ1-6
d_gene: TRBD1
CDR3nt: TGTGCCAGCAGTTACGATGACAGGGTTGATTCACCCCTCCACTTT
CDR3aa: CASSYDDRVDSPLHF

abundance: -
v_gene: TRBV6-1
j_gene: TRBJ1-2
d_gene: TRBD1
CDR3nt: TGTGCCAGCAGGACAGGGGGGGCTAACTATGGCTACACCTTC
CDR3aa: CASRTGGANYGYTF

abundance: few
v_gene: TRBV7-3
j_gene: TRBJ2-3
d_gene: TRBD2
CDR3nt: TGTGCCAGCAGAATGACTAGCGGGGGTAGCACAGATACGCAGTATTTT
CDR3aa: CASRMTSGGSTDTQYF

abundance: -
v_gene: TRBV3-1
j_gene: TRBJ2-3
d_gene: TRBD1
CDR3nt: TGTGCCAGCAGCCAAGATAGGGGGCTTAGCACAGATACGCAGTATTTT
CDR3aa: CASSQDRGLSTDTQYF

abundance: few
v_gene: TRBV11-3
j_gene: TRBJ2-1
d_gene: -
CDR3nt: TGTGCCAGCAGCTCTGACAGCAATGAGCAGTTCTTC
CDR3aa: CASSSDSNEQFF

abundance: -
v_gene: TRBV6-1
j_gene: TRBJ2-2
d_gene: -
CDR3nt: TGTGCCAGCAGTACGCTCCAAGAGGCCGGGGAGCTGTTTTTT
CDR3aa: CASSTLQEAGELFF

abundance: -
v_gene: TRBV7-9
j_gene: TRBJ2-2
d_gene: TRBD1
CDR3nt: TGTGCCAGCAGCTTAAGACAGGGCACAAACACCGGGGAGCTGTTTTTT
CDR3aa: CASSLRQGTNTGELFF

abundance: -
v_gene: TRBV29-1
j_gene: TRBJ1-5
d_gene: -
CDR3nt: TGCAGCGTTGAACGAGGTAGGGATCAGCCCCAGCATTTT
CDR3aa: CSVERGRDQPQHF

abundance: few
v_gene: TRBV5-6
j_gene: TRBJ2-1
d_gene: TRBD2
CDR3nt: TGTGCCAGCAGCCCGGGACTAGCGGCCTACAATGAGCAGTTCTTC
CDR3aa: CASSPGLAAYNEQFF

abundance: -
v_gene: TRBV7-6
j_gene: TRBJ1-6
d_gene: TRBD1
CDR3nt: TGTGCCAGCAGCTTACGGGACAGGGGAGATTCACCCCTCCACTTT
CDR3aa: CASSLRDRGDSPLHF

abundance: few
v_gene: TRBV5-1
j_gene: TRBJ2-6
d_gene: -
CDR3nt: TGCGCCACCGAAATAGGACCTGGGGCCAACGTCCTGACTTTC
CDR3aa: CATEIGPGANVLTF

abundance: many
v_gene: TRBV5-1
j_gene: TRBJ2-5
d_gene: -
CDR3nt: TGCGCCAGCAGCTCTACAGGGTCGGAGACCCAGTACTTC
CDR3aa: CASSSTGSETQYF

abundance: -
v_gene: TRBV12-3/TRBV12-4
j_gene: TRBJ1-2
d_gene: TRBD1
CDR3nt: TGTGCCAGCAGGCAGACAGGGAATGATCGCTACACCTTC
CDR3aa: CASRQTGNDRYTF

abundance: -
v_gene: TRBV6-5
j_gene: TRBJ2-2
d_gene: -
CDR3nt: TGTGCCAGCAGTTTCGTGGCGGGGGCCGCGAACACCGGGGAGCTGTTTTTT
CDR3aa: CASSFVAGAANTGELFF

abundance: few
v_gene: TRBV10-3
j_gene: TRBJ2-7
d_gene: -
CDR3nt: TGTGCCATCAGTGGGCCGCAGGGGAGCGAGCAGTACTTC
CDR3aa: CAISGPQGSEQYF

abundance: few
v_gene: TRBV12-3/TRBV12-4
j_gene: TRBJ2-7
d_gene: -
CDR3nt: TGTGCCAGCAACTTACAGGGTCGGTACGAGCAGTACTTC
CDR3aa: CASNLQGRYEQYF

abundance: few
v_gene: TRBV20-1
j_gene: TRBJ2-7
d_gene: TRBD1
CDR3nt: TGCAGTGCTAGAGGCGACAGGGGCCACTACGAGCAGTACTTC
CDR3aa: CSARGDRGHYEQYF

abundance: few
v_gene: TRBV10-3
j_gene: TRBJ2-1
d_gene: -
CDR3nt: TGTGCCATCAGTGAGTTTGCTATAAACAATGAGCAGTTCTTC
CDR3aa: CAISEFAINNEQFF

abundance: few
v_gene: TRBV5-1
j_gene: TRBJ2-4
d_gene: -
CDR3nt: TGCGCCAGCAGCTTGGGGCAGCCAGTTCCCTCAAACATTCAGTACTTC
CDR3aa: CASSLGQPVPSNIQYF

abundance: -
v_gene: TRBV28
j_gene: TRBJ1-2
d_gene: -
CDR3nt: TGTGCCAGCAGTTTATCGGGGAACTGGTATGGCTACACCTTC
CDR3aa: CASSLSGNWYGYTF

abundance: -
v_gene: TRBV6-2/TRBV6-3
j_gene: TRBJ2-2
d_gene: -
CDR3nt: TGTGCCAGCAGGGAGGGGGGCCGGAGCGGGGAGCTGTTTTTT
CDR3aa: CASREGGRSGELFF

abundance: -
v_gene: TRBV4-3
j_gene: TRBJ2-1
d_gene: -
CDR3nt: TGCGCCAGCAGCCAAGATTCTGGGGGAACTGAGCAGTTCTTC
CDR3aa: CASSQDSGGTEQFF

abundance: -
v_gene: TRBV18
j_gene: TRBJ2-6
d_gene: -
CDR3nt: TGTGCCAGCTCACCACCGGGGATTGGAGGGTCGTCTGGGGCCAACGTCCTGACTTTC
CDR3aa: CASSPPGIGGSSGANVLTF

abundance: few
v_gene: TRBV20-1
j_gene: TRBJ2-3
d_gene: TRBD1
CDR3nt: TGCAGTGCTAGAGAACTCAGGGGGCTGGTAGATACGCAGTATTTT
CDR3aa: CSARELRGLVDTQYF

abundance: many
v_gene: TRBV4-2
j_gene: TRBJ1-2
d_gene: -
CDR3nt: TGTGCCAGCAGCCAAGTTGAAGGCTACACCTTC
CDR3aa: CASSQVEGYTF

abundance: many
v_gene: TRBV6-1
j_gene: TRBJ1-1
d_gene: -
CDR3nt: TGTGCCAGCAGAGACCGGGACCGAGTTATGAACACTGAAGCTTTCTTT
CDR3aa: CASRDRDRVMNTEAFF

abundance: -
v_gene: TRBV20-1
j_gene: TRBJ1-1
d_gene: TRBD1
CDR3nt: TGCAGTGCTAACCGACAGACAGGGGGCACTGAAGCTTTCTTT
CDR3aa: CSANRQTGGTEAFF

abundance: -
v_gene: TRBV18
j_gene: TRBJ1-1
d_gene: TRBD1
CDR3nt: TGTGCCAGCTCCGAACTACAGGGGAGAACAATGAACACTGAAGCTTTCTTT
CDR3aa: CASSELQGRTMNTEAFF

abundance: -
v_gene: TRBV5-1
j_gene: TRBJ2-5
d_gene: TRBD1
CDR3nt: TGCGCCAGCAGCCAAACGACAGGGGGAACGGAGACCCAGTACTTC
CDR3aa: CASSQTTGGTETQYF

abundance: few
v_gene: TRBV7-8
j_gene: TRBJ2-6
d_gene: -
CDR3nt: TGTGCCAGCAGCCCTAGGATGGTTGGAGGGGCCAACGTCCTGACTTTC
CDR3aa: CASSPRMVGGANVLTF

abundance: many
v_gene: TRBV2
j_gene: TRBJ1-2
d_gene: -
CDR3nt: TGTGCCAGCAGTGAGGGGGGATATGGCTACACCTTC
CDR3aa: CASSEGGYGYTF

abundance: -
v_gene: TRBV10-3
j_gene: TRBJ2-5
d_gene: -
CDR3nt: TGTGCCATCAGTGACAGGGGAGAGACCCAGTACTTC
CDR3aa: CAISDRGETQYF

abundance: -
v_gene: TRBV7-2
j_gene: TRBJ2-5
d_gene: -
CDR3nt: TGTGCCAGCAGAGTAGATAGCGGGACCCAGTACTTC
CDR3aa: CASRVDSGTQYF

abundance: few
v_gene: TRBV7-2
j_gene: TRBJ2-7
d_gene: TRBD1
CDR3nt: TGTGCCAGCAGCCATAACGGACAGGGGTACGAGCAGTACTTC
CDR3aa: CASSHNGQGYEQYF

abundance: many
v_gene: TRBV12-3/TRBV12-4
j_gene: TRBJ2-3
d_gene: TRBD2
CDR3nt: TGTGCCAGCAGTTTGGGCGGGGGGGTTTCGGATACGCAGTATTTT
CDR3aa: CASSLGGGVSDTQYF